These T cell receptor beta chains were read from a single sample in a study of blood T cell repertoires in COVID-19. Produced via immunoSEQ multiplex PCR; TCRdb's table is partial and in-frame only. This sample carries under 85,000 clones, roughly 80% of them seen once, and the ten largest clones take approximately 7%. Sequenced sample: peripheral blood. These receptors were collected from a man aged 30 to 45 with COVID-19, enrolled during active disease. The CDR3 runs from the conserved cysteine through the conserved F or W. D genes are given only for firm matches. Rows give clone size only sometimes, using once, few, many, or a class for an expanded clone.

>TRBJ1-1|once|TRBV6-6|11|.
TGTGCCGTGGCGGGGGGAACTGAAGCTTTCTTT
CAVAGGTEAFF
>TRBJ1-1|.|TRBV25-1|13|TRBD1
TGTGCCAGCAGGGGACAGGCGGCCCCTGAAGCTTTCTTT
CASRGQAAPEAFF
>TRBJ1-5|once|TRBV9|15|.
TGTGCCAGCAGCGTAGGACAAACGAGCAATCAGCCCCAGCATTTT
CASSVGQTSNQPQHF
>TRBJ2-1|.|TRBV9|16|TRBD2
TGTGCCAGCAGCGTAGACCAGCGGGAGGGGGACAATGAGCAGTTCTTC
CASSVDQREGDNEQFF
>TRBJ1-5|.|TRBV6-5|12|.
TGTGCCAGCAGTAACCGGGGGCAGCCCCAGCATTTT
CASSNRGQPQHF
>TRBJ2-7|few|TRBV4-2|16|TRBD1
TGTGCCAGCAGCCAAGATACCGGGACAGGGGGCTACGAGCAGTACTTC
CASSQDTGTGGYEQYF
>TRBJ1-1|.|TRBV19|13|.
TGTGCCAGTAACGTTCAGTGGAACACTGAAGCTTTCTTT
CASNVQWNTEAFF
>TRBJ2-5|.|TRBV6-1|15|.
TGTGCCAGCAGTGAAGTGGTGCGCCGGGGAGAGACCCAGTACTTC
CASSEVVRRGETQYF
>TRBJ1-1|.|TRBV7-9|12|.
TGTGCCAGCAGCCCCCCGTTTACTGAAGCTTTCTTT
CASSPPFTEAFF
>TRBJ2-5|.|TRBV21-1|16|.
TGTGCCAGCAGCACCAGACTAGCGGGAGAGGGAGAGACCCAGTACTTC
CASSTRLAGEGETQYF
>TRBJ2-2|.|TRBV24-1|12|.
TGTGCCACCAGTGCCTTCACCGGGGAGCTGTTTTTT
CATSAFTGELFF
>TRBJ2-3|.|TRBV2|13|.
TGTGCCAGCACTACAGGGACCACAGATACGCAGTATTTT
CASTTGTTDTQYF
>TRBJ2-7|.|TRBV9|16|.
TGTGCCAGCAGCGTAGGGAGTGCGGCGGAGGCCTACGAGCAGTACTTC
CASSVGSAAEAYEQYF
>TRBJ1-2|.|TRBV30|15|TRBD1
TGTGCCTGGAGTGTATTGGGACAGGGGGCGCGGGGCTACACCTTC
CAWSVLGQGARGYTF
>TRBJ1-1|few|TRBV5-1|14|.
TGCGCCAGCAGCTTGGATCCGCGTAACACTGAAGCTTTCTTT
CASSLDPRNTEAFF
>TRBJ1-2|.|TRBV6-1|13|.
TGTGCCAGCAGTGAATTCAGGGGTAGAGGCTACACCTTC
CASSEFRGRGYTF
>TRBJ2-3|many|TRBV6-2/TRBV6-3|15|TRBD2
TGTGCCAGCAGCCCTAGCGGGAGCGGGTCAGATACGCAGTATTTT
CASSPSGSGSDTQYF
>TRBJ2-1|.|TRBV29-1|15|TRBD2
TGCAGCGTTGATCTCCTAGCGGGAGTTGCCAATGAGCAGTTCTTC
CSVDLLAGVANEQFF
>TRBJ1-5|.|TRBV3-1/TRBV3-2|15|.
TGTGCCAGCAGCCAAGATCAGTGGTCCTCTCAGCCCCAGCATTTT
CASSQDQWSSQPQHF
>TRBJ1-4|.|TRBV27|15|.
TGTGCCAGCAGTTCCCGTCTCCTAACTAATGAAAAACTGTTTTTT
CASSSRLLTNEKLFF
>TRBJ2-1|.|TRBV27|13|.
TGTGCCAGCAGTTCCTTACTAGATTATGAGCAGTTCTTC
CASSSLLDYEQFF
>TRBJ2-7|.|TRBV5-6|14|.
TGTGCCAGCAGCTTAAAGACAGGACGTATCGAGCAGTACTTC
CASSLKTGRIEQYF
>TRBJ1-6|many|TRBV28|12|.
TGTGCCAGCAGGTCCCTGCGGTCACCCCTCCACTTT
CASRSLRSPLHF
>TRBJ1-2|.|TRBV28|15|TRBD1
TGTGCCAGCAGCCCCCGACAGGGGGCTAACTATGGCTACACCTTC
CASSPRQGANYGYTF
>TRBJ2-5|.|TRBV7-8|15|TRBD2
TGTGCCAGCAGCCCACTAGCGGGAGTTGAAGAGACCCAGTACTTC
CASSPLAGVEETQYF
>TRBJ1-2|few|TRBV4-1|15|TRBD1
TGCGCCAGCAGCCCTAGACAGGGGGCAGACTATGGCTACACCTTC
CASSPRQGADYGYTF
>TRBJ2-7|.|TRBV11-2|13|.
TGTGCCAGCAGCGCCCCTGCGAAAAGAGAGCAGTACTTC
CASSAPAKREQYF
>TRBJ1-2|.|TRBV4-2|20|TRBD1
TGTGCCAGCAGCCGGGAGACTGGAGCAGGGGGCGCCCCATCTAACTATGGCTACACCTTC
CASSRETGAGGAPSNYGYTF
>TRBJ1-1|.|TRBV7-2|14|.
TGTGCCAGCAGCGGAGAACTACTGAACACTGAAGCTTTCTTT
CASSGELLNTEAFF
>TRBJ1-1|.|TRBV19|12|.
TGTGCCAGTAGTTTTCGGAACACTGAAGCTTTCTTT
CASSFRNTEAFF
>TRBJ1-2|.|TRBV20-1|10|.
TGCAGTGCTCCAGACATGTCGGGAACCTTC
CSAPDMSGTF
>TRBJ1-1|.|TRBV10-3|13|.
TGTGCCATCAGTGAGTCAGGGAGCACTGAAGCTTTCTTT
CAISESGSTEAFF
>TRBJ1-1|.|TRBV9|14|TRBD1
TGTGCCAGCAGCGTACGTAGTTTTCAGGGGGTGGCTTTCTTT
CASSVRSFQGVAFF
>TRBJ1-2|.|TRBV28|14|TRBD1
TGTGCCAGCAGCCTAGGACAGGGATACGAAGGCTACACCTTC
CASSLGQGYEGYTF
>TRBJ1-1|.|TRBV9|13|TRBD1
TGTGCCAGCAGCCCTACAGGGGACACTGAAGCTTTCTTT
CASSPTGDTEAFF
>TRBJ1-6|.|TRBV5-1|15|.
TGCGCCAGCAGCTTGGAGTGGGGGCTAGATTCACCCCTCCACTTT
CASSLEWGLDSPLHF
>TRBJ2-3|.|TRBV11-2|13|.
TGTGCCAGCAGCATTAGTAGCACAGATACGCAGTATTTT
CASSISSTDTQYF